This TCR beta chain stems from a study of regulatory T cells in long-lasting Graves disease. Looking at the study overall: Those Graves' patients who were newly diagnosed had been on antithyroid drugs under 3 months.

Relying on iRepertoire HTBI primers and Arm-PCR of CDR3 regions, the team built TCR beta libraries. From the multiplex PCR reads, TCRdb called clonotypes with MiXCR, one entry per CDR3 protein. The sample shows approximately 480,000 distinct CDR3 sequences, 16% of them seen only once. Time point described: newly diagnosed GD, antithyroid drugs for less than 3 months. Following extraction of RNA from PBMCs, that RNA was used to make the TCR library. This clonotype was detected ten times or more. This sample also belongs to another study, concerning T cells in Graves' hyperthyroidism and ophthalmopathy. That paper adds: HTBI primers were the set used in a first-round RT-PCR of the TCR CDR3. A model of 13 V-J features distinguished ophthalmopathy from stable hyperthyroidism.

Sequenced material: peripheral blood mononuclear cells (PBMCs), taken at new diagnosis, from a patient treated with antithyroid drugs. This TCR came from a man aged 35-49 years with Graves disease.

The DNA for the CDR3 is TGCGCCAGCAGCTTGGGGGGGGCCCGGTACAATGAGCAGTTCTTC. This gives the protein CASSLGGARYNEQFF. This chain connects TRBV5-1 to TRBJ2-1; D might be TRBD1 or TRBD2, each matching 6 bases. Trimming stripped 0 bases from V and 4 bases from J, with 11 bases between. Looked up from germline, CDR1 is SGHRS and CDR2 is YFSETQ. This CDR3 is built from 15 residues.